This TCR beta chain was identified in a study of shared clonotypes between healthy human individuals. Overall study results and limits: Measured sharing among donors was expected to vary with sequencing depth. Generally, estimated richness proved larger in naive subsets than it did in memory subsets.

Comment on this clone: Its cognate antigen is unknown.

It was across several immunoSEQ plates that each subset's genomic DNA was evenly split. In the study's own analysis: ImmunoSEQ output held junction-only sequences without quality scores, so filtering differed. Measured with immunoSEQ multiplex PCR; TCRdb has only the in-frame clones, and not every one. D and trimming were read from the DNA, whereas the V and J calls and clone size are those reported in that table. The table records nearly 1 million clones, about 80% of them present only once. CDR1 and CDR2 from the germline V gene are PRHDT and FYEKMQ (reference sequence). CDR3 size: 16 residues. V gave up 5 bases and J gave up 4 bases; unmatched junction bases: 11.

The sequencing input was memory CD4+ T cells sorted from blood. Subset defined: CD45RA-negative fraction. The chain links TRBV13 to TRBJ1-1; 9 nucleotides align to TRBD1. This clonotype originated in a man younger than 30 in good health. CDR3 DNA sequence: TGTGCCAGCAGCCAGCCCACAGGGGGCGTCTCCACTGAAGCTTTCTTT. Its protein is CASSQPTGGVSTEAFF.